The T cell receptor (beta chain) under discussion was sequenced for a study of graft-versus-host responses after intestinal transplantation. At the level of the study: Multivisceral, liver-intestinal, or isolated intestinal grafts went to recipients. Study outcomes and limitations: There was an association between peak levels of circulating GvH clones and early post-transplant HvG declines.

Notes on this clone: Its antigen remains unidentified.

The CDR3 length is 16 residues. From germline, CDR1 is MDHEN and CDR2 SYDVKM. Losses at the gene ends were 2 bases for V and 4 bases for J; bases not matched to a gene: 5. Some clones are missing from TCRdb's copy, which holds only in-frame ones; the method was immunoSEQ multiplex PCR. This sample has around 18,000 clones, with about 80% found just once. The material sequenced was PBMCs, taken 14 days after transplant. The receptor comes from a human patient who received an intestinal transplant, so some T cells may come from the graft donor. The chain combines TRBV28 with TRBJ2-5, with 12 bases that match TRBD2. Here the CDR3 reads CASSLEQGLAGETQYF. The CDR3 DNA reads as TGTGCCAGCAGTTTAGAACAGGGACTAGCGGGAGAGACCCAGTACTTC.